Shown below are 18 T cell receptor beta chains from a single sample sequenced in a study of T cells in Graves' hyperthyroidism and ophthalmopathy. TCR beta CDR3 sequences were amplified from RNA transcripts. HTBI primers were used for first-round RT-PCR of the TCR CDR3. TCRdb reanalysed the multiplex PCR reads using MiXCR and keeps one entry per CDR3 protein. Of 540,000 or so distinct CDR3 sequences in the sample, about 43% were seen once. The sample consisted of peripheral blood or thyroid tissue (not recorded which). These receptors were taken from an adult woman with Graves' disease, either hyperthyroidism or ophthalmopathy (not recorded which).

The chain links TRBV10-3 to TRBJ1-6, with a tentative D call TRBD1 (6 bases). The CDR3 is 15 residues long. CDR1 is ENHRY, CDR2 SYGVKD, per germline. V was cut by 0 bases and J by 7 bases, with 10 bases left in between. The CDR3 loop is CAISESRTENSPLHF. CDR3 sequence (DNA): TGTGCCATCAGTGAGTCGAGGACAGAGAATTCACCCCTCCACTTT.

Ten or more counts support this clonotype. This rearrangement joins TRBV7-9 to TRBJ1-6; TRBD1 might be the D (6 bases). This CDR3 comprises 13 residues. Between the trimmed V and J ends, which lost 6 bases and 10 bases, there was a span of 13 bases. Germline CDR1 SEHNR, CDR2 FQNEAQ (reference sequence). CDR3 nucleotide sequence: TGTGCCAGCAGTAACAGGGTATGGTCACCCCTCCACTTT. It encodes CASSNRVWSPLHF.

This clonotype was detected many times. The chain recombines TRBV27 with TRBJ2-5; TRBD1 aligns across 7 bases. After removal of 5 bases from V and 5 bases from J, the junction contained 5 bases not matched to a gene. Germline V CDR1 and CDR2: MNHEY, SMNVEV (reference sequence). The CDR3 loop spans 13 amino acids. The CDR3 spells CASSVGQAETQYF. Here the CDR3 DNA reads TGTGCCAGCAGTGTCGGACAGGCGGAGACCCAGTACTTC.

The chain employs TRBV11-2 and TRBJ2-6, with no clear D. From germline, CDR1 is SGHAT and CDR2 FQNNGV. The CDR3 covers 13 residues. Trimming shortened V by 5 bases and J by 6 bases, and 8 bases separated the two germline ends. Written as DNA, the CDR3 is TGTGCCAGCAGCGCAACGGCGGCCAACGTCCTGACTTTC. Protein product: CASSATAANVLTF.

The rearrangement uses TRBV20-1 and TRBJ2-5; 13 bases line up with TRBD2. The CDR3 totals 16 residues. Trimming cost V 4 bases and J 4 bases; bases outside gene matches: 9. Germline-derived CDR1 and CDR2 are DFQATT and SNEGSKA (reference sequence). The CDR3 protein is CSAKGLAGWRGETQYF. The CDR3 coding sequence is TGCAGTGCTAAGGGACTAGCGGGATGGCGAGGAGAGACCCAGTACTTC.

In regard to this clonotype: An end of the junction differs from the germline gene, which may be a read error. V usage is TRBV10-3 and J usage is TRBJ2-7; 9 nucleotides line up with TRBD1. CDR1 ENHRY and CDR2 SYGVKD come from the germline V gene. The CDR3 totals 14 residues. The CDR3 coding sequence is TGTGCCAGCAGTAATGGACAGGGGACCTACGGGCAGTACTTC. Protein sequence: CASSNGQGTYGQYF.

This clonotype was seen a handful of times. J is TRBJ1-2 and V is TRBV6-5; 12 nucleotides align to TRBD1. Trimming removed 5 bases from V and 8 bases from J; junction bases left unmatched: 6. The germline V gene has CDR1 MNHEY and CDR2 SVGAGI. The CDR3 contains 14 residues. As DNA, the CDR3 is TGTGCCAGCAGTGGGACAGGGGGCTCGGGAGGCTACACCTTC. Translating gives CASSGTGGSGGYTF.

Details on this clonotype: This CDR3 is missing its conserved last phenylalanine or tryptophan, likely due to a read error. The DNA is omitted, as the CDR3 cannot be located on it reliably, and the CDR3 follows TCRdb's listing. The J gene is TRBJ2-2, the V gene TRBV7-2; TRBD2, the D gene given by the table, was not confirmed from the DNA. The V gene's germline CDR1 is SGHTA and CDR2 FQGNSA. With termini counted, the CDR3 has 9 amino acids. CDR3 region: CASSFGGLA.

This clonotype has a handful of counts. The rearrangement joins TRBV25-1 to TRBJ1-2; weak D call: TRBD1 (5 bases). CDR1 is MGHDK and CDR2 is SYGVNS in the germline V gene. This CDR3 is built from 15 residues. The germline V and J ends were trimmed by 5 bases and 5 bases, with 18 bases remaining between them. CDR3 in DNA: TGTGCCAGCAGTCCGAGCGGCGGGGGTGGATATGGCTACACCTTC. It specifies CASSPSGGGGYGYTF.

This clonotype turned up a few times. The junction and the germline gene differ at one end; a read error may be behind it. The rearrangement uses TRBV7-3 and TRBJ2-2; 7 bases map to TRBD1. There are 12 residues in the CDR3. Germline V gene lookup returns CDR1 SGHTA and CDR2 FQGTGA. The CDR3 protein is CASSHGPGGLFF. Written as DNA, the CDR3 is TGTGCCAGCAGCCATGGGCCAGGGGGGCTGTTTTTT.

As concerns this clonotype: A junction boundary mismatches the germline segment, possibly from a read error. For the CDR3, the DNA is TGTGCCAGCAGCTTAGGCGACAGGTTGACCGAGGAGCGGTTTTTT. Its protein is CASSLGDRLTEERFF. V gene TRBV11-2 combines with J gene TRBJ2-2; tentatively, D is TRBD1 (6 bases). Germline-derived CDR1 and CDR2 are SGHAT and FQNNGV. The CDR3 sequence is 15 residues long.

The rearrangement uses TRBV11-2 and TRBJ2-5, with 10 bases aligning to TRBD1. Losses at the gene ends were 6 bases for V and 5 bases for J; bases not matched to a gene: 21. Germline CDR1 reads SGHAT; CDR2 reads FQNNGV. The CDR3 covers 19 residues. The CDR3 loop reads CASSERDRGIGRWMETQYF. DNA for the CDR3: TGTGCCAGCAGTGAACGGGACAGGGGCATCGGACGTTGGATGGAGACCCAGTACTTC.

CDR3 protein: CASSPRVDNSPLHF. The CDR3 DNA follows: TGTGCCAGCAGCCCCCGGGTTGATAATTCACCCCTCCACTTT. This sequence joins TRBV7-6 and TRBJ1-6, with D unresolved. The V end was cut by 5 bases, the J end by 5 bases, with 10 bases between. In germline, CDR1 is SGHVS, CDR2 FNYEAQ. The CDR3 has 14 amino acids.

There are many counts of this clonotype. CDR3 amino acids: CASSGKGLAGGPTYEQYF. The CDR3 nucleotides are TGTGCCAGCAGCGGGAAGGGACTAGCGGGAGGCCCCACCTACGAGCAGTACTTC. The chain combines TRBV7-9 with TRBJ2-7; 15 nucleotides match TRBD2. Germline V gene lookup returns CDR1 SEHNR and CDR2 FQNEAQ (reference sequence). The CDR3 is 18 residues long. With V trimmed by 5 bases and J by 2 bases, 10 bases remained unmatched. Variable domain in full (rest from reference TRBV7-9 and TRBJ2-7): DTGVSQNPRHKITKRGQNVTFRCDPISEHNRLYWYRQTLGQGPEFLTYFQNEAQLEKSRLLSDRFSAERPKGSFSTLEIQRTEQGDSAMYLCASSGKGLAGGPTYEQYFGPGTRLTVT.

This sequence joins TRBV20-1 and TRBJ2-2; D is undetermined. This CDR3 has 11 amino acids. V was clipped by 1 base and J by 8 bases, with 5 bases between them. Germline V lookup: CDR1 DFQATT, CDR2 SNEGSKA (reference sequence). CDR3 bases: TGCAGTGCTAGAGCACAGGGGGAGCTGTTTTTT. As protein: CSARAQGELFF.

The V and J genes are TRBV2 and TRBJ1-2; TRBD1 matches 7 bases. The CDR3 is 13 amino acids. Trimming removed 6 bases from V and 8 bases from J; junction bases left unmatched: 9. CDR1 and CDR2 from the germline V gene are SNHLY and FYNNEI. The CDR3 region is CASSVTGEDGYTF. CDR3 nucleotides: TGTGCCAGCAGCGTCACAGGGGAGGACGGCTACACCTTC.

This clonotype has a count of ten or more. This chain uses TRBV25-1 with TRBJ2-5, with no clear D. The CDR3 totals 13 residues. The ends were cut back, 1 base at V and 0 bases at J, with 3 bases in the middle. Germline V lookup: CDR1 MGHDK, CDR2 SYGVNS. CDR3 region: CASSELDQETQYF. The CDR3 DNA sequence: TGTGCCAGCAGTGAATTAGACCAAGAGACCCAGTACTTC.

The gene calls are TRBV27 and TRBJ2-7; 9 positions agree with TRBD1. Germline V gene lookup returns CDR1 MNHEY and CDR2 SMNVEV (reference sequence). V shed 0 bases and J 6 bases; nucleotides not matched to a gene: 9. CDR3 length: 16 amino acids. Here the CDR3 DNA reads TGTGCCAGCAGTTTATCCCGGGACAGGGCATTGAGCGAGCAGTACTTC. This encodes CASSLSRDRALSEQYF.